The present T cell receptor beta chain was sequenced within a study of T cell repertoires in cytomegalovirus infection. About the study: In the study, CMV epitopes included recently identified HLA-C-restricted and well-studied HLA-B-restricted ones. Carrying CMV and the relevant HLA type showed in public TCR beta signatures.

Regarding this clonotype: Its matching antigen is unknown.

MiXCR, run by TCRdb on the reads, gives a single entry per CDR3 protein. Here the sample spans 450,000 to 600,000 distinct CDR3 sequences, roughly a third being singletons. General study results and limits: Ex vivo, HLA-C-restricted CMV-specific TCR beta clonotypes prevailed over the rest of the response.

The CDR3 spans 19 residues. Between the trimmed V and J ends, which lost 1 base and 1 base, there was a span of 21 bases. Germline V lookup: CDR1 MGHRA, CDR2 YSYEKL. The source material was cultured PBMCs, sampled from culture after CMV antigen stimulation. The clonotype comes from a human donor in good health (CMV status not recorded). Some clones in this sample may be carry-over from other donors' samples. The chain uses TRBV4-1 and TRBJ2-3; D is possibly TRBD1 or TRBD2 (6 bases each). This CDR3 reads CASSQGLSGAGSGTDTQYF. In DNA, the CDR3 is TGCGCCAGCAGCCAAGGGTTATCGGGGGCGGGAAGTGGCACAGATACGCAGTATTTT.